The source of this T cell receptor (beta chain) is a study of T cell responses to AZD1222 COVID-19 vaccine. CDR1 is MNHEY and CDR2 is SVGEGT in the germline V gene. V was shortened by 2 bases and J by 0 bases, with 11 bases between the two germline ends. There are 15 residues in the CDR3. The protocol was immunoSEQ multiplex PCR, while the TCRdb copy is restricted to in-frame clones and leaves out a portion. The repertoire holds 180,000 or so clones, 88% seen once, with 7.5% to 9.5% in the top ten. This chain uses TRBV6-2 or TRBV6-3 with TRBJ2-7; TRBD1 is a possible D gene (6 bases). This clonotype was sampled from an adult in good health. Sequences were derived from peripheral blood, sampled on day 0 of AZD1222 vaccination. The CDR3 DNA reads TGTGCCAGCAGTTACCCCAGGGGTCGCTCCTACGAGCAGTACTTC. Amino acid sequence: CASSYPRGRSYEQYF.